A single sample is the source of the 5 T cell receptor beta chains below, sequenced in a study of blood T cell repertoires in COVID-19 (dated by TCRdb to about 2020). Receptor amplification or capture employed the immunoSEQ multiplex PCR assay. TCRdb limited this immuneACCESS table to in-frame rearrangements with V and J called. A share of clones is missing; checked studies link under half to unresolved V genes, and the rest is unexplained. The sample table lists a few hundred thousand clones, about four fifths of them with a count of one. The biggest ten clones account for roughly 3.4% of the sample. Sequenced sample: peripheral blood. All receptors come from a woman in her late teens or twenties with acute or convalescent COVID-19.

The genes are TRBV7-2 and TRBJ1-2, with 7 bases that match TRBD1. The CDR3 runs 15 residues. Germline lookup yields CDR1 SGHTA and CDR2 FQGNSA. With 3 bases clipped from V and 8 bases from J, the junction kept 12 bases outside the gene matches. The CDR3 here is CASSLSLGQERGYTF. The CDR3 region has the DNA TGTGCCAGCAGCTTGTCGCTTGGACAGGAGAGAGGCTACACCTTC.

The chain joins TRBV18 to TRBJ2-3, with 11 bases fitting TRBD2. In germline, CDR1 is KGHSH, CDR2 LQKENI. Trimming removed 3 bases from V and 3 bases from J; junction bases left unmatched: 5. CDR3 length: 16 amino acids. For the CDR3, the DNA is TGTGCCAGCTCACCCGATAGACTAGCGGGAACAGATACGCAGTATTTT. The encoded protein is CASSPDRLAGTDTQYF.

The chain has TRBV6-4 and TRBJ2-2; a possible D gene is TRBD2 (5 bases). The CDR3 is made up of 13 amino acids. From germline, CDR1 is MRHNA and CDR2 SNTAGT. Trimming took 3 bases from V and 4 from J, leaving 6 bases between them. The CDR3 DNA reads as TGTGCCAGCAGTGAGACTACCACCGGGGAGCTGTTTTTT. Its protein is CASSETTTGELFF.

V gene TRBV6-5 combines with J gene TRBJ2-3; D may be TRBD2 (7 bases). In germline, CDR1 is MNHEY, CDR2 SVGAGI. The ends were cut back, 7 bases at V and 4 bases at J, with 18 bases in the middle. The CDR3 extends over 15 amino acids. The CDR3 DNA reads TGTGCCAGCAAAGTTGGGGGGGCCGGGGCAGATACGCAGTATTTT. Amino acid sequence: CASKVGGAGADTQYF.

The chain couples TRBV27 to TRBJ2-2; TRBD2 agrees at 11 bases. The germline V gene encodes CDR1 MNHEY and CDR2 SMNVEV (reference sequence). Trimming removed 2 bases from V and 5 bases from J; junction bases left unmatched: 4. This CDR3 region has 16 residues. The CDR3 DNA reads as TGTGCCAGCAGTTTAACTAGCGGGAGTTCAACCGGGGAGCTGTTTTTT. It codes for CASSLTSGSSTGELFF.